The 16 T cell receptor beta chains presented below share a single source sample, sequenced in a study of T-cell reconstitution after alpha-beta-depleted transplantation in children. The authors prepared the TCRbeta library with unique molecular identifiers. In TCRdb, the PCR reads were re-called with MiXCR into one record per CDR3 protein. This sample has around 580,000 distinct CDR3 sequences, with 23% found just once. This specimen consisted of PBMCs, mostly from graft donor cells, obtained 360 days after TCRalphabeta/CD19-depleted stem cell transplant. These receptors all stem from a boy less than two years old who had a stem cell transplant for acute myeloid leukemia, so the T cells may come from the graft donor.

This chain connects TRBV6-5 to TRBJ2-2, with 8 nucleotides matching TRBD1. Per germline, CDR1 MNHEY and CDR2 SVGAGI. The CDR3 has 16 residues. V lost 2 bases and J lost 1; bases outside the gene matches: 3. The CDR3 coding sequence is TGTGCCAGCAGTTACCTCGACAGGGGGAACACCGGGGAGCTGTTTTTT. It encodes CASSYLDRGNTGELFF.

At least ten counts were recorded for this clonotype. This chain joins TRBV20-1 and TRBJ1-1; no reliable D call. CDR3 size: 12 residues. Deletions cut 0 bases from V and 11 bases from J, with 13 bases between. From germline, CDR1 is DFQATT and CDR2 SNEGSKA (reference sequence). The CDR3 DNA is TGCAGTGCTAGAGATATCGGCGGTTGGGCTTTCTTT. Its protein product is CSARDIGGWAFF.

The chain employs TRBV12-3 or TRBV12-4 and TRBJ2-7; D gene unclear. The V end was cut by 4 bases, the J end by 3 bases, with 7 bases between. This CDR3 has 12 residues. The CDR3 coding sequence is TGTGCCAGCAGTTCCTCAGTCTACGAGCAGTACTTC. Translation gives CASSSSVYEQYF.

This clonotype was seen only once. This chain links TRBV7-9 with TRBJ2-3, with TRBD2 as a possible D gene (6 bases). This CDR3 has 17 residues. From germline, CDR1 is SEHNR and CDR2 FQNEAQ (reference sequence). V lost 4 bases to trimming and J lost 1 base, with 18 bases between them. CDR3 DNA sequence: TGTGCCAGCAGCTCGCCTGTCTCAGCGGGCCGCACAGATACGCAGTATTTT. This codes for CASSSPVSAGRTDTQYF.

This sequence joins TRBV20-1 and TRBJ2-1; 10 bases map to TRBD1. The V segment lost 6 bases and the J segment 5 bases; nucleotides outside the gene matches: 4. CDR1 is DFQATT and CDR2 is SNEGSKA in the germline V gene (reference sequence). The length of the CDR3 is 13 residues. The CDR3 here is CSAGQGLHNEQFF. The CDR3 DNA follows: TGCAGTGCGGGACAGGGGTTACACAATGAGCAGTTCTTC.

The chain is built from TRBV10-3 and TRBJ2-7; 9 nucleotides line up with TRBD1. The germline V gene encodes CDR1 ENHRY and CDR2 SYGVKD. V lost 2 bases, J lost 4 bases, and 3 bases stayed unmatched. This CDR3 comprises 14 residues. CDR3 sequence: CAISEGTGTYEQYV. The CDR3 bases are TGTGCCATCAGTGAGGGGACAGGGACATACGAGCAGTACGTC.

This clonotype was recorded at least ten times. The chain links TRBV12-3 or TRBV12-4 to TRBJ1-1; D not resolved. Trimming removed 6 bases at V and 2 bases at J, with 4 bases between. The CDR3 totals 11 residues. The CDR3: CASRLNTEAFF. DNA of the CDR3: TGTGCCAGCAGGCTAAACACTGAAGCTTTCTTT.

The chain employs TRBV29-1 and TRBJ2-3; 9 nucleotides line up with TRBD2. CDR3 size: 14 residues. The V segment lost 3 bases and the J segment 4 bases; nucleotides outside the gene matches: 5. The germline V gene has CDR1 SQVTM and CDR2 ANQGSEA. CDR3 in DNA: TGCAGCGTTGAGCGGGGGGGCGTGGCAGATACGCAGTATTTT. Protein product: CSVERGGVADTQYF.

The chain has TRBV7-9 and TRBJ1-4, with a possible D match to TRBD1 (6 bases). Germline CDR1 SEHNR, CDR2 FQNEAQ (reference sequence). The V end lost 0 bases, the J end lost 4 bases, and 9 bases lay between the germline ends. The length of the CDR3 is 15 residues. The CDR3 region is CASSLATGNNEKLFF. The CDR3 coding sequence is TGTGCCAGCAGCTTAGCGACAGGAAATAATGAAAAACTGTTTTTT.

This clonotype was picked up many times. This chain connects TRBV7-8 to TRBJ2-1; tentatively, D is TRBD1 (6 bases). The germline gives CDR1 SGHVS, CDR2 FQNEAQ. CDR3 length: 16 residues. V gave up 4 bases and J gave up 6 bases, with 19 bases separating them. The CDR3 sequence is CASSSRARQGGNEQFF. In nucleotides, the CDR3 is TGTGCCAGCAGCTCGCGGGCCCGACAAGGGGGCAATGAGCAGTTCTTC.

CDR3 in amino acids: CASSYDRDAEAFF. The DNA of the CDR3 is TGTGCCAGCAGCTACGACAGGGACGCTGAAGCTTTCTTT. V gene TRBV6-5 combines with J gene TRBJ1-1; 7 bases fit TRBD1. The ends lost 6 bases at V and 6 bases at J; junction bases unmatched: 7. The CDR3 has 13 amino acids. Germline CDR1 is MNHEY and CDR2 is SVGAGI.

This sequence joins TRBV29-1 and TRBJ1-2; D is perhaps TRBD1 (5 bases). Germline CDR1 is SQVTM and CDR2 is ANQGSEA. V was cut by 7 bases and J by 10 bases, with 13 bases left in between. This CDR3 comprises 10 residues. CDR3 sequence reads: CSGGEGIYTF. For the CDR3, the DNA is TGCAGCGGGGGGGAGGGAATCTACACCTTC.

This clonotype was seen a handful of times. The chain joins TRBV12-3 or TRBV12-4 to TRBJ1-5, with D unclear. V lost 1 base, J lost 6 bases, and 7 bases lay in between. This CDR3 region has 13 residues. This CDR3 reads CASSLGKGQPQHF. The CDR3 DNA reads TGTGCCAGCAGTTTAGGAAAGGGTCAGCCCCAGCATTTT.

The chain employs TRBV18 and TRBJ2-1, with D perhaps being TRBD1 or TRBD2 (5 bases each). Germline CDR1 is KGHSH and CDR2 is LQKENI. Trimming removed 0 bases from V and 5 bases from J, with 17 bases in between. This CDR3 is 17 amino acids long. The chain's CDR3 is CASSPPGVKSLHNEQFF. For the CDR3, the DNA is TGTGCCAGCTCACCACCGGGGGTCAAATCCTTACACAATGAGCAGTTCTTC.

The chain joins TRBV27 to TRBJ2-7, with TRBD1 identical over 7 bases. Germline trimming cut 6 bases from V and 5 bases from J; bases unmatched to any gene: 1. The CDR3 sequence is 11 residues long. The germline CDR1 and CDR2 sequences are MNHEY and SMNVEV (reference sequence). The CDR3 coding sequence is TGTGCCAGCAGGACAGGGAACGAGCAGTACTTC. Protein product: CASRTGNEQYF.

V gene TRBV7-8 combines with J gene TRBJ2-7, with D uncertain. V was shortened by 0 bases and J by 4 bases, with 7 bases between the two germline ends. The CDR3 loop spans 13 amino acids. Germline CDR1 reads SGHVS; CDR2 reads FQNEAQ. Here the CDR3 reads CASSLAPQYEQYV. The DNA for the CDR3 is TGTGCCAGCAGCTTAGCGCCGCAATACGAGCAGTACGTC.